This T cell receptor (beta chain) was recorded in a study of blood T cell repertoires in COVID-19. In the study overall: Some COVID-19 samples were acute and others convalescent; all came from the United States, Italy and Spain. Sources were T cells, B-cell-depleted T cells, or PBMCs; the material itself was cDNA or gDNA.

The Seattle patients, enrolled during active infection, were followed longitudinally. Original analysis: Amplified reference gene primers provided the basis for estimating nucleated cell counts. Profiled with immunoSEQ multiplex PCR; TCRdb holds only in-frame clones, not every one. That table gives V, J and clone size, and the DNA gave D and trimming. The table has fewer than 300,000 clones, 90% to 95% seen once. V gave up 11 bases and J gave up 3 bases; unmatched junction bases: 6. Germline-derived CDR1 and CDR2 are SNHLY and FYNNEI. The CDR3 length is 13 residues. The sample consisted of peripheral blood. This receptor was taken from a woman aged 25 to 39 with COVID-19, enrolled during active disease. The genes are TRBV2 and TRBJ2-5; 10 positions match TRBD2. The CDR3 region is CAGGLAEEETQYF. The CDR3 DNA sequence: TGTGCCGGAGGACTAGCGGAGGAAGAGACCCAGTACTTC.